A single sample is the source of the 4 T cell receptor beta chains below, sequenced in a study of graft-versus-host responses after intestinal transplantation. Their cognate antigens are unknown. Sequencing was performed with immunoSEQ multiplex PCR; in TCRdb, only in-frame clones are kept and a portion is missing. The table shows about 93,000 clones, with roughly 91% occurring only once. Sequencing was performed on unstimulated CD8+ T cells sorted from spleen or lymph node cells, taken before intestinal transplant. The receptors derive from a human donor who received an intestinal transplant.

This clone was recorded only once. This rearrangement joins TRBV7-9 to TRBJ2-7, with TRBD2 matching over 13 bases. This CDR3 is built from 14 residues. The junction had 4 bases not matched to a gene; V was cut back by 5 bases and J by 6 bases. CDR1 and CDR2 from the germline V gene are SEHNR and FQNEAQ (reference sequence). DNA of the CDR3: TGTGCCAGCAGCGTGGGACTAGCGGGGCCCGAGCAGTACTTC. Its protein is CASSVGLAGPEQYF. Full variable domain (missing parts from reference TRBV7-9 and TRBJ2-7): DTGVSQNPRHKITKRGQNVTFRCDPISEHNRLYWYRQTLGQGPEFLTYFQNEAQLEKSRLLSDRFSAERPKGSFSTLEIQRTEQGDSAMYLCASSVGLAGPEQYFGPGTRLTVT.

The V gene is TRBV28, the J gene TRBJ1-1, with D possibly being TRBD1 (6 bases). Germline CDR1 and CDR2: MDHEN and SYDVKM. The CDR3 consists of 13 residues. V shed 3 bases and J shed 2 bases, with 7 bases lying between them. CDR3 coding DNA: TGTGCCAGCAGTTTCAGGGGAAACACTGAAGCTTTCTTT. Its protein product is CASSFRGNTEAFF.

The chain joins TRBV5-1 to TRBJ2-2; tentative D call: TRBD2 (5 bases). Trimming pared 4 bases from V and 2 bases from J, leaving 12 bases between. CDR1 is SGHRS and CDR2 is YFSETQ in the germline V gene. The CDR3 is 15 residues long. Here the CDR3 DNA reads TGCGCCAGCAGCCCGGGCAGCGGAAACACCGGGGAGCTGTTTTTT. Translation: CASSPGSGNTGELFF.

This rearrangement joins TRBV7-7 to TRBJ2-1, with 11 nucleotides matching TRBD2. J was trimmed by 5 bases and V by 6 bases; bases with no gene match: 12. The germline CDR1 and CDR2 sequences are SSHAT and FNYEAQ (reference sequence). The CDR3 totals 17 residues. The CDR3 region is CASSWGVAGGSNNEQFF. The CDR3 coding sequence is TGTGCCAGCAGTTGGGGGGTAGCGGGGGGGTCAAACAATGAGCAGTTCTTC.